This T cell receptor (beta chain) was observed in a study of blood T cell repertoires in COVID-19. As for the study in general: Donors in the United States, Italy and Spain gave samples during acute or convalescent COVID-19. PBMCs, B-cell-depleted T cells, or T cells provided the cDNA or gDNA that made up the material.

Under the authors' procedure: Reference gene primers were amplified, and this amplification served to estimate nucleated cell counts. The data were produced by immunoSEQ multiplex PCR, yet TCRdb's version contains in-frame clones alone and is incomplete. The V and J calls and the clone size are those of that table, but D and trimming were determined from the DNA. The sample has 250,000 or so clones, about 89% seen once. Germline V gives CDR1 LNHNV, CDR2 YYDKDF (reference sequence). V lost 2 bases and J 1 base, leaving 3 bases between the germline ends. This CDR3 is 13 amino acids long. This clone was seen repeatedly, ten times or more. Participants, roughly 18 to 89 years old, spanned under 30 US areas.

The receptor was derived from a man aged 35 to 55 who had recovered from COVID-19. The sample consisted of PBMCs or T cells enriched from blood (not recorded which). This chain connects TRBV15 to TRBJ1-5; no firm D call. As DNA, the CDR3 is TGTGCCACCAGCAGACGGAGCAATCAGCCCCAGCATTTT. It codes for CATSRRSNQPQHF.